These T cell receptor beta chains were read from a single sample in a study of T cells in Graves' hyperthyroidism and ophthalmopathy. TCRdb fed the multiplex PCR reads into MiXCR, producing one record per CDR3 protein. Here the sample spans 350,000 or so distinct CDR3 sequences, about 20% being singletons. Sequencing was performed on blood. The origin of the receptors is a woman aged 50 to 65 with Graves' hyperthyroidism. Each CDR3 is given with its conserved first and last residue. The D gene is left open where the match is weak. The size of a clone is reported for some rows only, either as once, few or many, or as a class for expanded clones.

V	D	J	size	DNA	CDR3
TRBV11-2	TRBD1	TRBJ1-5	NA	TGTGTCTTTCAGGGGGGCAATCAGCCCCAGCATTTT	CVFQGGNQPQHF
TRBV28	NA	TRBJ2-4	few	TGTGCCAGCAGTAACAAACGAGACATTCAGTACTTC	CASSNKRDIQYF
TRBV7-2	NA	TRBJ2-7	many	TGTGCCAGCAGCTTAGCGTGGGGTAGCGACGAGCAGTACTTC	CASSLAWGSDEQYF
TRBV3-1	NA	TRBJ1-4	many	TGTGCCAGCAGCCGAAGGGAAGGAACTAATGAAAAACTGTTTTTT	CASSRREGTNEKLFF
TRBV10-3	TRBD2	TRBJ2-7	NA	TGTGCCATCAGTGCGACTAGCAGCTACGAGCAGTACTTC	CAISATSSYEQYF
TRBV18	TRBD1	TRBJ2-4	few	TGTGCCAGCTCACTGACAGGGGGCCTAAACATTCAGTACTTC	CASSLTGGLNIQYF
TRBV19	NA	TRBJ1-2	few	TGTGCCAGTAGTCAGCCGACAGAATACCGCACTGCCACCAAAAACTATGGCTACACCTTC	CASSQPTEYRTATKNYGYTF
TRBV6-1	NA	TRBJ1-4	few	TGTGCCAGCAGTAGGGCGTCAGGATATGAAAAACTGTTTTTT	CASSRASGYEKLFF
TRBV5-1	TRBD2	TRBJ2-1	NA	TGCGCCAGCACTAGGGGACTAGCGGGATCCCATGAGCAGTTCTTC	CASTRGLAGSHEQFF
TRBV6-1	NA	TRBJ2-3	few	TGTGCCAGCAGTAGGAGGGGGGACGATACGCAGTATTTT	CASSRRGDDTQYF
TRBV18	TRBD2	TRBJ2-1	many	TGTGCCAGCTTAAGGATGAGCGGGAGATTTCGCGATGAGCAGTTCTTC	CASLRMSGRFRDEQFF
TRBV7-8	TRBD2	TRBJ2-3	few	TGTGCCAGCAGCACTTATAGCGGGACCAATACGCAGTATTTT	CASSTYSGTNTQYF
TRBV20-1	TRBD2	TRBJ2-1	NA	TGCAGTGCTAAGATTCTAGCGGGAGGAGGGTACAATGAGCAGTTCTTC	CSAKILAGGGYNEQFF
TRBV14	NA	TRBJ2-7	NA	TGTGCCAGCAACCAGCCGGGCAGCTACGAGCAGTACTTC	CASNQPGSYEQYF
TRBV5-1	NA	TRBJ1-4	many	TGCGCCAGCAGCCCCTCCGGGCGGCAGGAAGAAAAACTGTTTTTT	CASSPSGRQEEKLFF
TRBV6-1	TRBD2	TRBJ2-3	NA	TGTGCCAGCAGTGAACTCTTAGCGGGGGGTGAAGATACGCAGTATTTT	CASSELLAGGEDTQYF
TRBV20-1	TRBD1	TRBJ1-4	few	TGCAGTGCTAGGGGACAGACAACTAATGAAAAACTGTTTTTT	CSARGQTTNEKLFF
TRBV18	NA	TRBJ1-1	many	TGTGCCAGCTCTTCGCTCGGGGCAGGGGCCATCCAGAACACTGAAGCTTTCTTT	CASSSLGAGAIQNTEAFF
TRBV20-1	NA	TRBJ1-1	many	TGCAGTGCGACTAGTGGTGTCACTGAAGCTTTCTTT	CSATSGVTEAFF
TRBV3-1	NA	TRBJ2-6	NA	TGTGCCAGCAGCCCTTGGACAGACTCTGGGGCCAACGTCCTGACTTTC	CASSPWTDSGANVLTF
TRBV30	TRBD2	TRBJ2-1	many	TGTGCCGGTAGCGGGACGAACAATGAGCAGTTCTTC	CAGSGTNNEQFF